A single T cell receptor (beta chain) is shown here with its context. Its antigen is undetermined. This entry is derived from a study of shared clonotypes between healthy human individuals. The assay used deep level. Data came from immunoSEQ multiplex PCR; TCRdb stores just in-frame clones and leaves some out. The data hold around 1.1 million clones, with 60% to 85% observed a single time. In germline, CDR1 is MNHNS, CDR2 SASEGT. V lost 0 bases to trimming and J lost 1 base, with 16 bases between them. The CDR3 extends over 17 amino acids. The study's findings and limits: An expected dependence of interdonor clonotype sharing on sequencing depth was noted. All-four-donor shared clonotypes had higher generation probabilities than non-shared clonotypes did.

The sample comprised memory CD4+ T cells from PBMCs. Subset noted: CD45RA-negative fraction. The receptor was isolated from a young man in good health. Some clones in this sample may be carry-over from other donors' samples. V usage is TRBV6-1 and J usage is TRBJ2-7; D is perhaps TRBD1 or TRBD2 (5 bases each). CDR3 amino acids: CASSEAPTGTASYEQYF. The CDR3 DNA follows: TGTGCCAGCAGTGAAGCTCCTACCGGGACCGCTTCCTACGAGCAGTACTTC.